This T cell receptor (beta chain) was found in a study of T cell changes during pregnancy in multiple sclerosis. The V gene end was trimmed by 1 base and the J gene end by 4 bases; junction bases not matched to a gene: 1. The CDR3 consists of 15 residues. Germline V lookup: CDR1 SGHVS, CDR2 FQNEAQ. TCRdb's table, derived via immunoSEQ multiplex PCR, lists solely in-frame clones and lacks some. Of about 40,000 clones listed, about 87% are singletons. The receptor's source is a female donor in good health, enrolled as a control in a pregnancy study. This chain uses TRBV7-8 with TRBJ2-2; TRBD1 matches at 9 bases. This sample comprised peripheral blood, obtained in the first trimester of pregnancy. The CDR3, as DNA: TGTGCCAGCAGCTTAGGGACAGGGGTCACCGGGGAGCTGTTTTTT. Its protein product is CASSLGTGVTGELFF.